The 28 T cell receptor beta chains in this list originate from one sample, sequenced in a study of T cell responses to AZD1222 COVID-19 vaccine. The data were produced by immunoSEQ multiplex PCR, yet TCRdb's version contains in-frame clones alone and is incomplete. The sample records about 120,000 clones, roughly 90% being singletons. Sequencing used peripheral blood, obtained on day 0 of AZD1222 vaccination. These receptors were collected from an adult in good health.

The V call is TRBV28, the J call TRBJ1-1, with D unclear. Trimming left V 5 bases short and J 3 bases short, with 10 bases between. The germline V gene has CDR1 MDHEN and CDR2 SYDVKM. The CDR3 has 13 amino acids. The CDR3 loop reads CASSPSWDTEAFF. CDR3 sequence (DNA): TGTGCCAGCAGTCCCTCATGGGACACTGAAGCTTTCTTT.

This chain connects TRBV30 to TRBJ1-4, with a weak D call TRBD1 (6 bases). Trimming removed 3 bases from V and 2 bases from J, with 13 bases in between. CDR3 length equals 15 residues. The germline V gene has CDR1 GTSNPN and CDR2 SVGIG (reference sequence). The CDR3 DNA is TGTGCCTGGAGCCACAGGGCCGGCACTAATGAAAAACTGTTTTTT. It specifies CAWSHRAGTNEKLFF.

The chain has TRBV19 and TRBJ1-1, with 11 nucleotides matching TRBD1. The CDR3 loop spans 21 amino acids. The ends lost 5 bases at V and 1 base at J; junction bases unmatched: 21. Germline V CDR1 and CDR2: LNHDA, SQIVND (reference sequence). Here the CDR3 reads CASSPLQWTGGVYTRNTEAFF. DNA for the CDR3: TGTGCCAGTAGTCCCCTCCAGTGGACAGGGGGCGTGTACACAAGGAACACTGAAGCTTTCTTT.

The chain combines TRBV5-1 with TRBJ2-5; perhaps TRBD2 as D (7 bases). The length of the CDR3 is 14 residues. V lost 0 bases to trimming and J lost 5 bases, with 11 bases between them. Germline loops: CDR1 SGHRS, CDR2 YFSETQ. CDR3 sequence reads: CASSLGTAGETQYF. The CDR3 nucleotides are TGCGCCAGCAGCTTGGGGACAGCGGGGGAGACCCAGTACTTC.

The V gene is TRBV30, the J gene TRBJ1-1; TRBD1 matches at 8 bases. Per germline, CDR1 GTSNPN and CDR2 SVGIG (reference sequence). Losses at the gene ends were 8 bases for V and 0 bases for J; bases not matched to a gene: 8. The CDR3 is 14 amino acids. Written as DNA, the CDR3 is TGTGCCGGGACAGGACAAACCTTGAACACTGAAGCTTTCTTT. Its protein product is CAGTGQTLNTEAFF.

The chain links TRBV7-3 to TRBJ2-3; no reliable D call. In germline, CDR1 is SGHTA, CDR2 FQGTGA. CDR3 length equals 13 residues. V dropped 2 bases and J dropped 6 bases, with 9 bases sitting between them. The CDR3 protein is CASSLVPSDTQYF. The CDR3 DNA follows: TGTGCCAGCAGCTTAGTCCCCTCCGATACGCAGTATTTT.

The chain couples TRBV28 to TRBJ1-4; 9 bases match TRBD1. The CDR3 has 14 amino acids. CDR1 and CDR2 from the germline V gene are MDHEN and SYDVKM. The junction had 7 bases not matched to a gene; V was cut back by 6 bases and J by 8 bases. CDR3 residues: CASSSPDRGEKLFF. The CDR3 coding sequence is TGTGCCAGCAGCTCTCCGGACAGGGGAGAAAAACTGTTTTTT.

The DNA of the CDR3 is TGCAGTGCTAGACAGAAAGAGACCCAGTACTTC. Translation: CSARQKETQYF. J is TRBJ2-5 and V is TRBV20-1; D not resolved. Germline V gives CDR1 DFQATT, CDR2 SNEGSKA (reference sequence). The CDR3 consists of 11 residues. V lost 2 bases to trimming and J lost 3 bases, with 4 bases between them.

The chain links TRBV3-1 (or the pseudogene TRBV3-2) to TRBJ1-1, with 7 bases that match TRBD1. Germline V CDR1 and CDR2: LGHDT, YNNKEL (reference sequence). V shed 8 bases, J shed 4 bases, and the junction held 19 bases outside the gene matches. This CDR3 spans 17 amino acids. The CDR3 is CASGTPDRQGWRTEAFF. CDR3 in DNA: TGTGCCAGCGGCACCCCGGACCGACAGGGCTGGCGCACTGAAGCTTTCTTT.

This sequence joins TRBV7-9 and TRBJ1-5, with a possible D match to TRBD1 (5 bases). The V and J ends lost 1 base and 4 bases respectively, with 17 bases between them. CDR3 length equals 17 residues. CDR1 is SEHNR and CDR2 is FQNEAQ in the germline V gene (reference sequence). CDR3 sequence (DNA): TGTGCCAGCAGCTTAGGGGTGGGGGACGTGGAGAATCAGCCCCAGCATTTT. Translated: CASSLGVGDVENQPQHF.

This chain connects TRBV6-2 or TRBV6-3 to TRBJ2-2; TRBD1 is a possible D gene (6 bases). CDR1 is MNHEY and CDR2 is SVGEGT in the germline V gene. Trimming pared 3 bases from V and 3 bases from J, leaving 8 bases between. The CDR3 sequence is 14 residues long. This CDR3 reads CASSYQGYTGELFF. As DNA, the CDR3 is TGTGCCAGCAGTTATCAGGGGTACACCGGGGAGCTGTTTTTT.

The chain recombines TRBV1 with TRBJ2-1; TRBD2, as called in the table, went unchecked against the DNA. TRBV1 is an annotated pseudogene. The CDR3 length is 17 residues. In nucleotides, the CDR3 is TGCACCAGCAGCCAATATCTAGCGGTGAGCTCCTACAATGAGCAGTTCTTC. It encodes CTSSQYLAVSSYNEQFF.

The V gene is TRBV3-1 (or the pseudogene TRBV3-2), the J gene TRBJ2-1, with 12 nucleotides matching TRBD2. The CDR3 is 19 residues long. Looked up from germline, CDR1 is LGHDT and CDR2 is YNNKEL (reference sequence). With V trimmed by 0 bases and J by 9 bases, 15 bases remained unmatched. The CDR3 reads CASSQDLTGASGRGTEQFF. In DNA form, the CDR3 reads TGTGCCAGCAGCCAAGATTTGACAGGGGCTAGCGGGAGGGGTACTGAGCAGTTCTTC.

The chain links TRBV28 to TRBJ1-3, with 9 bases identical to TRBD1. The CDR3 extends over 18 amino acids. The germline gives CDR1 MDHEN, CDR2 SYDVKM. V was pared by 4 bases and J by 0 bases, with 10 bases of the junction left unmatched. CDR3 in amino acids: CASSSPPGTGPSGNTIYF. In DNA, the CDR3 is TGTGCCAGCAGTTCCCCCCCCGGGACAGGGCCCTCTGGAAACACCATATATTTT.

The CDR3 protein is CASSDLQLYGYTF. CDR3 nucleotide sequence: TGTGCCAGCAGTGATCTCCAGCTCTATGGCTACACCTTC. The chain carries TRBV6-1 and TRBJ1-2, with D hard to call. The CDR3 has 13 residues. V lost 3 bases, J lost 4 bases, and 9 bases lay in between. Germline V lookup: CDR1 MNHNS, CDR2 SASEGT.

The rearrangement uses TRBV3-1 (or the pseudogene TRBV3-2) and TRBJ2-5; 10 nucleotides agree with TRBD2. This CDR3 region has 18 residues. Trimming at V came to 4 bases and at J to 5 bases, leaving 16 bases not matched to a gene. Germline assignment: CDR1 LGHDT and CDR2 YNNKEL (reference sequence). CDR3 sequence: CASSLPGLAGAQGETQYF. CDR3 DNA: TGTGCCAGCAGCCTACCGGGGCTAGCGGGGGCCCAAGGTGAGACCCAGTACTTC.

The chain recombines TRBV30 with TRBJ1-6; 10 bases line up with TRBD1. Looked up from germline, CDR1 is GTSNPN and CDR2 is SVGIG (reference sequence). V shed 0 bases, J shed 7 bases, and the junction held 6 bases outside the gene matches. The CDR3 runs to 16 residues. Written as DNA, the CDR3 is TGTGCCTGGAGTGTACGTGGGACAGGGGTCAATTCACCCCTCCACTTT. Translated: CAWSVRGTGVNSPLHF.

V gene TRBV30 combines with J gene TRBJ1-2; D is uncertain. V was shortened by 0 bases and J by 5 bases, with 10 bases between the two germline ends. The germline gives CDR1 GTSNPN, CDR2 SVGIG (reference sequence). This CDR3 region has 13 residues. CDR3 region: CAWSVRFGYGYTF. CDR3 coding DNA: TGTGCCTGGAGTGTACGCTTTGGGTATGGCTACACCTTC.

This rearrangement joins TRBV9 to TRBJ2-1, with 10 bases aligning to TRBD2. With V trimmed by 0 bases and J by 9 bases, 6 bases remained unmatched. Germline V gives CDR1 SGDLS, CDR2 YYNGEE. There are 15 residues in the CDR3. In nucleotides, the CDR3 is TGTGCCAGCAGCGTAGTTCCAGCGGGAGGGGGTGAGCAGTTCTTC. Protein product: CASSVVPAGGGEQFF.

The genes are TRBV27 and TRBJ1-1, with D unresolved. Germline assignment: CDR1 MNHEY and CDR2 SMNVEV (reference sequence). Trimming cost V 1 base and J 1 base, with 7 bases left between them. The CDR3 is 14 amino acids. CDR3 protein: CASSLFATNTEAFF. The CDR3 coding sequence is TGTGCCAGCAGTTTATTCGCCACGAACACTGAAGCTTTCTTT.

The V call is TRBV5-6, the J call TRBJ1-2; no firm D call. Trimming left V 2 bases short and J 4 bases short, with 12 bases between. The germline gives CDR1 SGHDT, CDR2 YYEEEE. The CDR3 totals 14 residues. The DNA for the CDR3 is TGTGCCAGCAGCTTTAGGGTTTCGGGCTATGGCTACACCTTC. This sequence encodes CASSFRVSGYGYTF.

The J gene is TRBJ1-1, the V gene TRBV27, with TRBD1 as a possible D gene (6 bases). Germline loops: CDR1 MNHEY, CDR2 SMNVEV (reference sequence). V was shortened by 7 bases and J by 5 bases, with 17 bases between the two germline ends. The length of the CDR3 is 14 residues. The CDR3 nucleotides are TGTGCCAGCAACCTGGGGGGGCCGACTACTGAAGCTTTCTTT. Amino acid sequence: CASNLGGPTTEAFF.

This chain joins TRBV5-1 and TRBJ1-6; perhaps TRBD1 as D (5 bases). Germline values: CDR1 SGHRS, CDR2 YFSETQ. There are 13 residues in the CDR3. V was cut by 1 base and J by 8 bases, with 7 bases left in between. The chain's CDR3 is CASSLRGDSPLHF. The DNA for the CDR3 is TGCGCCAGCAGCTTGCGAGGGGATTCACCCCTCCACTTT.

This clone was counted a single time. This chain joins TRBV5-6 and TRBJ1-2, with TRBD1 matching over 9 bases. Germline assignment: CDR1 SGHDT and CDR2 YYEEEE. The CDR3 extends over 13 amino acids. V lost 4 bases to trimming and J lost 7 bases; unmatched junction nucleotides: 5. CDR3: CASSRTGVGGYTF. The CDR3 nucleotides read TGTGCCAGCAGCCGGACAGGGGTCGGTGGCTACACCTTC.

V usage is TRBV11-3 and J usage is TRBJ2-1, with 7 bases fitting TRBD2. The V gene's germline CDR1 is SGHNT and CDR2 YENEEA. This CDR3 contains 15 residues. Trimming at V came to 2 bases and at J to 4 bases, leaving 5 bases not matched to a gene. The CDR3 loop is CASSLSAGDYNEQFF. The CDR3 bases are TGTGCCAGCAGCTTAAGCGCGGGAGATTACAATGAGCAGTTCTTC. Full variable domain (outside the CDR3, taken from reference TRBV11-3 and TRBJ2-1): EAGVVQSPRYKIIEKKQPVAFWCNPISGHNTLYWYLQNLGQGPELLIRYENEEAVDDSQLPKDRFSAERLKGVDSTLKIQPAELGDSAVYLCASSLSAGDYNEQFFGPGTRLTVL.

This chain joins TRBV30 and TRBJ2-2; 9 nucleotides match TRBD2. V shed 3 bases, J shed 6 bases, and the junction held 5 bases outside the gene matches. Germline loops: CDR1 GTSNPN, CDR2 SVGIG (reference sequence). The CDR3 extends over 14 amino acids. The CDR3 reads CAWSGAGGPGELFF. The CDR3 nucleotides read TGTGCCTGGAGCGGGGCGGGAGGGCCCGGGGAGCTGTTTTTT.

The table lists this clone with a count of one. This chain links TRBV3-1 (or the pseudogene TRBV3-2) with TRBJ1-5; D may be TRBD1 (5 bases). The V gene lost 1 base and the J gene lost 5 bases, with 9 bases spanning the gap. Per germline, CDR1 LGHDT and CDR2 YNNKEL (reference sequence). The CDR3 is 14 amino acids. The CDR3 loop is CASSQGQHYQPQHF. CDR3 bases: TGTGCCAGCAGCCAAGGACAGCACTATCAGCCCCAGCATTTT.

Points on this clone: The same CDR3 also results from other DNA sequences found in this sample. This chain uses TRBV5-1 with TRBJ1-4; 9 bases align to TRBD1. CDR3 length: 14 amino acids. Trimming cost V 3 bases and J 7 bases; bases outside gene matches: 4. Germline V lookup: CDR1 SGHRS, CDR2 YFSETQ. Here the CDR3 DNA reads TGCGCCAGCAGCTCACAGGGGGCGGGTGAAAAACTGTTTTTT. The encoded protein is CASSSQGAGEKLFF.